This T cell receptor (beta chain) was observed in a study of Ad26.COV2.S vaccination and SARS-CoV-2 variants. Study-wide results and limits: Spike-specific TCR breadth was greater after Ad26.COV2.S than placebo.

The CDR3 sequence is 12 residues long. V was pared by 3 bases and J by 7 bases, with 4 bases between. Germline V gene data show CDR1 as MNHEY and CDR2 as SMNVEV (reference sequence). Using immunoSEQ multiplex PCR, the repertoire was profiled, and TCRdb retains in-frame clones only, with some absent. The data hold around 340,000 clones, with roughly nine tenths observed a single time. Points on this clone: Its antigen is not identified.

Noted treatment: some 20 received Ad26.COV2.S at low or high dose, single or two shots; roughly five received placebo; per-sample allocation not given. The investigators took samples on day 63 after the first vaccine or placebo injection. Source: peripheral blood, taken in a trial of Ad26.COV2.S vaccine versus placebo. J is TRBJ1-6 and V is TRBV27; no clear D gene. This receptor was taken from a person aged 18 to 59 who received the Ad26.COV2.S COVID-19 vaccine or a placebo. The CDR3 region is CASSFGNSPLHF. The CDR3 nucleotides read TGTGCCAGCAGTTTTGGCAATTCACCCCTCCACTTT.